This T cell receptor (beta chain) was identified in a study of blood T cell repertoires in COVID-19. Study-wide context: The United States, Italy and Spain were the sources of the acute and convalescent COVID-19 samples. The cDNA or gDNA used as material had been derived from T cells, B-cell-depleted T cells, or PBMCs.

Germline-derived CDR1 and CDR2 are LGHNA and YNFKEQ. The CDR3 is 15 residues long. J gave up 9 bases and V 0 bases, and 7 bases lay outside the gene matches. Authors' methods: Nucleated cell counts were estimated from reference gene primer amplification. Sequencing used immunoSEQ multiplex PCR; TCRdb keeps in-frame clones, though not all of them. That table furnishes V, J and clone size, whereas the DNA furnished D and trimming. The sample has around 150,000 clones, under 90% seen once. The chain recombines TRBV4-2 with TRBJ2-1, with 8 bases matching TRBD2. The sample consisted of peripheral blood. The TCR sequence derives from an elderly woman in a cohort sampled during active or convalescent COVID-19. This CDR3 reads CASSQDRGGPGEQFF. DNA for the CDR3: TGTGCCAGCAGCCAAGACCGGGGGGGCCCCGGTGAGCAGTTCTTC.